The 7 T cell receptor beta chains in this list originate from one sample, sequenced in a study of cytomegalovirus exposure and HLA in healthy donors. Some clones are missing from TCRdb's copy, which holds only in-frame ones; the method was immunoSEQ multiplex PCR. The sample shows hundreds of thousands of clones, about 86% of them seen only once. The material sequenced was PBMCs. These receptors came from a woman in her thirties in good health and CMV-seropositive.

About this clone itself: Other DNA sequences of this sample code for an identical CDR3. The chain links TRBV27 to TRBJ2-7; maybe TRBD2 (5 bases). CDR3 length: 13 amino acids. V was pared by 3 bases and J by 2 bases, with 8 bases between. CDR1 is MNHEY and CDR2 is SMNVEV in the germline V gene (reference sequence). The CDR3, as DNA: TGTGCCAGCAGTTTGAGGGAGACCTACGAGCAGTACTTC. Translated, it gives CASSLRETYEQYF.

This chain connects TRBV9 to TRBJ2-1; D is uncertain. The CDR3 contains 14 residues. Germline V lookup: CDR1 SGDLS, CDR2 YYNGEE. Trimming cost V 0 bases and J 1 base, with 5 bases left between them. The CDR3 bases are TGTGCCAGCAGCGTAGTAGAATCCTACAATGAGCAGTTCTTC. It yields the protein CASSVVESYNEQFF.

The J gene is TRBJ1-4, the V gene TRBV14; a possible D gene is TRBD1 (6 bases). Trimming cost V 0 bases and J 10 bases, with 12 bases left between them. The CDR3 extends over 14 amino acids. The germline CDR1 and CDR2 sequences are SGHDN and FVKESK. The CDR3 DNA reads as TGTGCCAGCAGCCAAGATATGGACAGACGAAAACTGTTTTTT. Translating it yields CASSQDMDRRKLFF. Full variable domain (rest looked up from reference TRBV14 and TRBJ1-4): EAGVTQFPSHSVIEKGQTVTLRCDPISGHDNLYWYRRVMGKEIKFLLHFVKESKQDESGMPNNRFLAERTGGTYSTLKVQPAELEDSGVYFCASSQDMDRRKLFFGSGTQLSVL.

This clone was observed a single time. The rearrangement uses TRBV7-9 and TRBJ2-7; D perhaps matches TRBD1 (5 bases). The CDR3 consists of 16 residues. The V gene lost 1 base and the J gene lost 4 bases, with 17 bases spanning the gap. CDR1 is SEHNR, CDR2 FQNEAQ, per germline (reference sequence). Here the CDR3 reads CASSLELTASDYEQYF. The CDR3 region has the DNA TGTGCCAGCAGCTTAGAATTGACAGCCTCTGATTACGAGCAGTACTTC. The variable domain in full, with the rest retrieved from reference TRBV7-9 and TRBJ2-7, is DTGVSQNPRHKITKRGQNVTFRCDPISEHNRLYWYRQTLGQGPEFLTYFQNEAQLEKSRLLSDRFSAERPKGSFSTLEIQRTEQGDSAMYLCASSLELTASDYEQYFGPGTRLTVT.

The V call is TRBV19, the J call TRBJ2-7; 7 nucleotides align to TRBD2. In germline, CDR1 is LNHDA, CDR2 SQIVND (reference sequence). Germline trimming cut 5 bases from V and 0 bases from J; bases unmatched to any gene: 7. The CDR3 runs 15 residues. CDR3 amino acids: CASSVTSDSSYEQYF. CDR3 sequence (DNA): TGTGCCAGTAGTGTAACTAGCGATAGCTCCTACGAGCAGTACTTC.

This sequence joins TRBV2 and TRBJ2-4; D perhaps matches TRBD2 (6 bases). Germline V gene sequence: CDR1 SNHLY, CDR2 FYNNEI. V was trimmed by 3 bases and J by 1 base, leaving 13 bases between them. The CDR3 runs 16 residues. The DNA of the CDR3 is TGTGCCAGCAGTGATGTCCGGGGGAGGGCCAAAAACATTCAGTACTTC. As protein: CASSDVRGRAKNIQYF. The full variable domain, in which reference TRBV2 and TRBJ2-4 provide the parts outside the CDR3, is EPEVTQTPSHQVTQMGQEVILRCVPISNHLYFYWYRQILGQKVEFLVSFYNNEISEKSEIFDDQFSVERPDGSNFTLKIRSTKLEDSAMYFCASSDVRGRAKNIQYFGAGTRLSVL.

This chain connects TRBV5-1 to TRBJ2-3; 12 nucleotides agree with TRBD2. Per germline, CDR1 SGHRS and CDR2 YFSETQ. CDR3 length: 15 residues. The trim removed 8 bases at V and 3 bases at J, leaving 7 bases unmatched. CDR3 coding DNA: TGCGCCAGTTCACTAGCGGGAGGATTGACAGATACGCAGTATTTT. Translation: CASSLAGGLTDTQYF. Combining the CDR3 with reference TRBV5-1 and TRBJ2-3 gives the whole variable domain KAGVTQTPRYLIKTRGQQVTLSCSPISGHRSVSWYQQTPGQGLQFLFEYFSETQRNKGNFPGRFSGRQFSNSRSEMNVSTLELGDSALYLCASSLAGGLTDTQYFGPGTRLTVL.